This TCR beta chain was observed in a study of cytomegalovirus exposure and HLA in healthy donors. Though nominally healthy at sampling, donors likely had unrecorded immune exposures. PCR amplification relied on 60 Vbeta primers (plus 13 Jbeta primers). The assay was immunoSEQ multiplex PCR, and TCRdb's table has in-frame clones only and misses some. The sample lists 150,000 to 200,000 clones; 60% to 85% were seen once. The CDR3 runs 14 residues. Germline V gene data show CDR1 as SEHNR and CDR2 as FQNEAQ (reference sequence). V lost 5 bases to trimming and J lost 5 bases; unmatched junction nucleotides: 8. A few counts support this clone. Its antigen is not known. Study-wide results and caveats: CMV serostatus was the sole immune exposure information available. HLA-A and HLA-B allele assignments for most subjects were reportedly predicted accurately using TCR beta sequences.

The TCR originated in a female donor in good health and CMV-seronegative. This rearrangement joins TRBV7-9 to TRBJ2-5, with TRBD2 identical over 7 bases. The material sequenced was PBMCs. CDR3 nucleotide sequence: TGTGCCAGCAGCGGGGACTATCCAGTGGAGACCCAGTACTTC. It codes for CASSGDYPVETQYF.